This entry concerns a single T cell receptor (beta chain). These data are taken from a study of blood T cell repertoires in COVID-19. The wider study: Nucleic acid was either cDNA or gDNA, and it came from T cells, B-cell-depleted T cells, or PBMCs.

The ends were cut back, 3 bases at V and 7 bases at J, with 15 bases in the middle. There are 13 residues in the CDR3. The V gene's germline CDR1 is GTSNPN and CDR2 SVGIG (reference sequence). Original processing notes: Amplification of reference gene primers provided the estimated nucleated cell counts. Assay used: immunoSEQ multiplex PCR; TCRdb lists only in-frame clones, some missing. Clone size and the V and J calls come from that table; the DNA yielded D and trimming. This sample has around 99,000 clones, with roughly 80% found just once. This receptor was identified in a woman in her sixties with acute or convalescent COVID-19. Sequencing was performed on peripheral blood. The chain uses TRBV30 and TRBJ1-1, with a weak D call TRBD1 (6 bases). This chain's CDR3 is CAWRTGGLNEAFF. For the CDR3, the DNA is TGTGCCTGGAGGACCGGGGGGCTTAATGAAGCTTTCTTT.